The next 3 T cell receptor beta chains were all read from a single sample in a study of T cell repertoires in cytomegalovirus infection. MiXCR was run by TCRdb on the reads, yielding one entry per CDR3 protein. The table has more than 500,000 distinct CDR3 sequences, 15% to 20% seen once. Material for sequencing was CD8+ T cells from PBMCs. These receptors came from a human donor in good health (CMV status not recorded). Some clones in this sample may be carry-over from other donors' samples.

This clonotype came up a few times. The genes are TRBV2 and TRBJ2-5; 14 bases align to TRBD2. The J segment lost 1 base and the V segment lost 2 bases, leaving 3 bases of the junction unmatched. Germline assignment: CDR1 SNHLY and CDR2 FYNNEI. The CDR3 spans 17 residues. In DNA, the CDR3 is TGTGCCAGCAGTGAAAGACTAGCGGGGGGGCTCCAAGAGACCCAGTACTTC. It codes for CASSERLAGGLQETQYF. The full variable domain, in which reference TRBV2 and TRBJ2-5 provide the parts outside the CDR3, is EPEVTQTPSHQVTQMGQEVILRCVPISNHLYFYWYRQILGQKVEFLVSFYNNEISEKSEIFDDQFSVERPDGSNFTLKIRSTKLEDSAMYFCASSERLAGGLQETQYFGPGTRLLVL.

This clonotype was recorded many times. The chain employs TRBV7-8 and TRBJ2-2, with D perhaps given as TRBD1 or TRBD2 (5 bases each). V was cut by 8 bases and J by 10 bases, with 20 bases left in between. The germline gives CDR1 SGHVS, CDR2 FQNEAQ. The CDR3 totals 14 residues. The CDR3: CASRIPRGTSELFF. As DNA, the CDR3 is TGTGCCAGCCGTATCCCGCGAGGGACCTCGGAGCTGTTTTTT.

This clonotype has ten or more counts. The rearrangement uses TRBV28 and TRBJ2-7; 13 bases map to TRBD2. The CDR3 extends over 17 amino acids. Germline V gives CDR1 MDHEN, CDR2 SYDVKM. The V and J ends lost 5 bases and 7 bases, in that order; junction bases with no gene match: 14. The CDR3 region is CASSPRTSGSSSGEQYF. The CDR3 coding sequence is TGTGCCAGCAGTCCGAGGACTAGCGGGAGTTCCTCTGGGGAGCAGTACTTC.